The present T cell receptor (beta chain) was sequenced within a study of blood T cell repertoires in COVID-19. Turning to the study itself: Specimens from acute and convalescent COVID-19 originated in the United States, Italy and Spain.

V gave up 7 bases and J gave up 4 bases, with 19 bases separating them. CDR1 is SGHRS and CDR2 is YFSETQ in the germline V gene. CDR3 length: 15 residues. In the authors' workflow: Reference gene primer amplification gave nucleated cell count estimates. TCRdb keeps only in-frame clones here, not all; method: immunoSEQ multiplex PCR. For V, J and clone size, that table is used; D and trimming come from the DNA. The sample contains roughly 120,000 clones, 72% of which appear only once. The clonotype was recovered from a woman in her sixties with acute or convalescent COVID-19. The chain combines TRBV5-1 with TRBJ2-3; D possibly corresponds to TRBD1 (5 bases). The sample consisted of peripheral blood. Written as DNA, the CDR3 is TGCGCCAGCCGTAGGACAACCCAAGAACCAGATACGCAGTATTTT. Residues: CASRRTTQEPDTQYF.